This T cell receptor (beta chain) was observed in a study of T-cell reconstitution after alpha-beta-depleted transplantation in children. Molecular barcoding with unique molecular identifiers was used for the TCRbeta library. TCRdb processed the PCR reads anew with MiXCR; each CDR3 protein has one entry. The sample has approximately 640,000 distinct CDR3 sequences, around a sixth seen once. This clonotype appeared many times. The CDR3 extends over 16 amino acids. J gave up 6 bases and V 5 bases, and 11 bases lay outside the gene matches. The chain links TRBV12-3 or TRBV12-4 to TRBJ2-3, with TRBD2 matching 10 bases. The input for sequencing was PBMCs from the stem cell graft donor, taken from the stem cell graft. The receptor was derived from a human donor who donated a stem cell graft to a child with acute myeloid leukemia. As DNA, the CDR3 is TGTGCCAGCAGTCGGGATCAGCGGGGGGGAGGTGATACGCAGTATTTT. This encodes CASSRDQRGGGDTQYF.